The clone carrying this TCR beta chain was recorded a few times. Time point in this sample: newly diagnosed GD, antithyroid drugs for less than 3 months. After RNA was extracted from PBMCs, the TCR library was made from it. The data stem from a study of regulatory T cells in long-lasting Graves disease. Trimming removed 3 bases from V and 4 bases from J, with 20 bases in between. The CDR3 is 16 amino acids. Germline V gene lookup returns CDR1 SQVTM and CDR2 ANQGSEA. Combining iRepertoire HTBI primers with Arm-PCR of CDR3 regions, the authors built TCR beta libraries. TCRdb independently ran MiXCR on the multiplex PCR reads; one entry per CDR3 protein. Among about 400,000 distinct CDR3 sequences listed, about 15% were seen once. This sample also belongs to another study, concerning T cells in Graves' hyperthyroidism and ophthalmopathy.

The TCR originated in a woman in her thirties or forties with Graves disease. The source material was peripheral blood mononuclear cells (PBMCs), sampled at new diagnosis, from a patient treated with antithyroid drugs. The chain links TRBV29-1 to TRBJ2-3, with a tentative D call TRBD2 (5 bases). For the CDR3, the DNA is TGCAGCGTTGACGGGGTAGACTATCCAGACCCAGATACGCAGTATTTT. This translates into CSVDGVDYPDPDTQYF.